Each of the 8 T cell receptor beta chains below was sequenced from the same sample in a study of beta chain features in type 1 diabetes (dated by TCRdb to between 2018 and 2020). Library creation used the immunoSEQ multiplex PCR assay. The entire amount of isolated RNA was reverse transcribed using the High Capacity cDNA Reverse Transcription Kit, so the sequenced TCRB transcripts were expressed ones. TCRdb retrieved this table from immuneACCESS and kept in-frame rearrangements only. Not all clones are present; in checked studies, unresolved V genes account for under half, and no reason is known for the remainder. The sample includes 350,000 or so clones, with around 20% observed a single time. The leading ten clones occupy about 0.045% of the sample. The sequenced sample was naive CD4+ T cells from blood. The cell subset or site tag for this specimen amounts to: true naive CD4+ T cells. The receptor set was obtained from a woman under 30 in good health.

The gene calls are TRBV18 and TRBJ1-4; 8 positions match TRBD1. CDR3 length equals 14 residues. CDR1 is KGHSH, CDR2 LQKENI, per germline. The trim removed 4 bases at V and 6 bases at J, leaving 4 bases unmatched. For the CDR3, the DNA is TGTGCCAGCTCACTGGACAGGGCCGATGAAAAACTGTTTTTT. Translated, it gives CASSLDRADEKLFF.

In this sample, this clone turned up a few times. This chain uses TRBV7-2 with TRBJ1-2, with 7 bases lining up with TRBD1. Germline CDR1 and CDR2: SGHTA and FQGNSA. The CDR3 has 13 residues. Trimming took 5 bases from V and 10 from J; bases not matched to a gene: 10. The CDR3 here is CASSNRDSLPYTF. The CDR3 bases are TGTGCCAGCAGCAACCGGGACAGCCTTCCCTACACCTTC.

This clone was counted between two and nine times. The chain uses TRBV7-9 and TRBJ1-1; TRBD1 matches at 8 bases. The CDR3 contains 15 residues. In germline, CDR1 is SEHNR, CDR2 FQNEAQ (reference sequence). J gave up 4 bases and V 4 bases, and 8 bases lay outside the gene matches. The CDR3 DNA sequence: TGTGCCAGCAGCTATCCAGGGGGCGGGCGCACTGAAGCTTTCTTT. Amino acids: CASSYPGGGRTEAFF.

Only a few counts were recorded for this clone. The rearrangement uses TRBV9 and TRBJ1-2; 10 bases fit TRBD1. CDR1 and CDR2 from the germline V gene are SGDLS and YYNGEE. J gave up 3 bases and V 1 base, and 3 bases lay outside the gene matches. The CDR3 extends over 15 amino acids. This chain's CDR3 is CASSVTGTGDYGYTF. DNA of the CDR3: TGTGCCAGCAGCGTAACCGGGACAGGGGACTATGGCTACACCTTC.

There are a few counts of this clone. J is TRBJ1-2 and V is TRBV7-2; 10 nucleotides line up with TRBD1. Germline V gives CDR1 SGHTA, CDR2 FQGNSA. The CDR3 sequence is 16 residues long. J gave up 3 bases and V 0 bases, and 4 bases lay outside the gene matches. The CDR3: CASSLAGGTGDYGYTF. The DNA for the CDR3 is TGTGCCAGCAGCTTAGCGGGGGGGACAGGGGACTATGGCTACACCTTC.

The chain links TRBV30 to TRBJ1-1; the D gene is possibly TRBD1 (5 bases). The germline V gene has CDR1 GTSNPN and CDR2 SVGIG (reference sequence). Between the trimmed V and J ends, which lost 0 bases and 5 bases, there was a span of 16 bases. The CDR3 has 15 residues. The DNA of the CDR3 is TGTGCCTGGAGTGTAGGGGCCCTTAGGGTTACTGAAGCTTTCTTT. Translated, it gives CAWSVGALRVTEAFF.

The chain joins TRBV5-1 to TRBJ2-3, with D unresolved. The germline V gene has CDR1 SGHRS and CDR2 YFSETQ. Between the trimmed V and J ends, which lost 7 bases and 6 bases, there was a span of 12 bases. The CDR3 runs 12 residues. The CDR3 DNA reads as TGCGCCAGCCGTAACTGGAGTGATACGCAGTATTTT. As protein: CASRNWSDTQYF.

The CDR3 sequence: CAWRMGPSSYNSPLHF. The CDR3 DNA reads as TGTGCCTGGAGGATGGGGCCGAGCTCCTATAATTCACCCCTCCACTTT. V is TRBV30 and J is TRBJ1-6, with D tentatively TRBD1 (5 bases). The CDR3 sequence is 16 residues long. The germline V gene has CDR1 GTSNPN and CDR2 SVGIG (reference sequence). The germline V and J ends were trimmed by 3 bases and 0 bases, with 12 bases remaining between them.